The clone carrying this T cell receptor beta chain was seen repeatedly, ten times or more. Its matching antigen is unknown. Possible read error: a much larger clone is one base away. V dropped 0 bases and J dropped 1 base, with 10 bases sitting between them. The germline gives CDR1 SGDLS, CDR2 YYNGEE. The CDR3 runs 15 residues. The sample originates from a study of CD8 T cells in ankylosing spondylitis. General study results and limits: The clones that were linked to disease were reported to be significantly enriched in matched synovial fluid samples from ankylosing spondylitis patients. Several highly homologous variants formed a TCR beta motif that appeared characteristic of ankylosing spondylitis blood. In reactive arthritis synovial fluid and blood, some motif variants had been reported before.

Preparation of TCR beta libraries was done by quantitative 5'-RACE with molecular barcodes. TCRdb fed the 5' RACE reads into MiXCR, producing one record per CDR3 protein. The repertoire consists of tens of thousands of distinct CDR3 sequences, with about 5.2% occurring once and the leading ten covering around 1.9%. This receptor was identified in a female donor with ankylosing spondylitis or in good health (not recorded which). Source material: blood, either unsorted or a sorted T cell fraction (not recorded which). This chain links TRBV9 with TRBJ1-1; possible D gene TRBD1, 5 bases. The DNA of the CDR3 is TGTGCCAGCAGCGTAGAAGGGGCCGCGAACACTGAAGCTTTCTTT. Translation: CASSVEGAANTEAFF.